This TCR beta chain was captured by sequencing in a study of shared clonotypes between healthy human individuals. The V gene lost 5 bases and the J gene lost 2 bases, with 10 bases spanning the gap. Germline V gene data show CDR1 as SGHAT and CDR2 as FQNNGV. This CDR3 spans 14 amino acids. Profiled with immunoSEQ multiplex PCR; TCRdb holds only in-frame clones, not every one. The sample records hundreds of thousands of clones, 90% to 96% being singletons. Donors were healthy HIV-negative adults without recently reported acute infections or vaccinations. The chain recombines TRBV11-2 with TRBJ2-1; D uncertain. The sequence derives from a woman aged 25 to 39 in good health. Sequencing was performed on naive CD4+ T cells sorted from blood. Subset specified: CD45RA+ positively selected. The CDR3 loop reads CASSHPLAYNEQFF. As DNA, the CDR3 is TGTGCCAGCAGCCATCCCTTGGCCTACAATGAGCAGTTCTTC.